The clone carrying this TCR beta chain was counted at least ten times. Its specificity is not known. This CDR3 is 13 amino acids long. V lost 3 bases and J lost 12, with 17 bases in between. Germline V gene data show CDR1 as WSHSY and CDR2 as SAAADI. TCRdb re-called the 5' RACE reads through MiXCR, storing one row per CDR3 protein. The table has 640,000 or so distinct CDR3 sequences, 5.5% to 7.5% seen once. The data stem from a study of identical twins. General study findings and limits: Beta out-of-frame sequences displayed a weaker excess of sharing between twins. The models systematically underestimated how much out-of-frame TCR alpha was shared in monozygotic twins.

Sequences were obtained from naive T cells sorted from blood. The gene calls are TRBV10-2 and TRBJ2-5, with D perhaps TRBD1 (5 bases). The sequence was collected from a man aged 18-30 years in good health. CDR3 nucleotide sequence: TGCGCCAGCAGTGAAAATCGTGGGGCAGAGAAGTACTTC. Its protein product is CASSENRGAEKYF.